The present entry profiles one T cell receptor beta chain with its context. What it binds is unknown. These data belong to a study of OX40 agonist ivuxolimab in advanced cancers. Notes on the study in general: Relative to CD4+, CD8+ T cells held more expanded clones on average.

This CDR3 contains 14 residues. With 4 bases removed from V and 5 bases from J, the gap between germline ends came to 16 bases. Germline CDR1 SGDLS, CDR2 YYNGEE. The table came from immunoSEQ multiplex PCR; TCRdb's copy has only in-frame clones and leaves some out. The sample lists over 50,000 clones; over 75% were seen once. The chain combines TRBV9 with TRBJ2-7; D perhaps matches TRBD1 (6 bases). This TCR derives from an adult with an advanced solid tumor such as melanoma, head and neck, liver or kidney cancer. The sequencing used CD4+ or CD8+ T cells sorted from blood, collected in a trial of the OX40 agonist ivuxolimab. The CDR3 protein is CASSPINRDDEQYF. In DNA form, the CDR3 reads TGTGCCAGCAGCCCCATAAACAGGGATGACGAGCAGTACTTC.